This TCR beta chain was obtained from a study of Ad26.COV2.S vaccination and SARS-CoV-2 variants. Findings of the study overall: Those who received the vaccine showed greater spike-specific TCR breadth than those given placebo.

A word on this clone: Its antigen is unknown.

Trimming stripped 1 base from V and 8 bases from J, with 11 bases between. The CDR3 is 13 amino acids. CDR1 is LNHDA, CDR2 SQIVND, per germline (reference sequence). TCRdb's copy holds only in-frame clones and misses some; the assay was immunoSEQ multiplex PCR. The sample lists around 350,000 clones; about 92% were seen once. The J gene is TRBJ1-2, the V gene TRBV19, with D tentatively TRBD1 (5 bases). The receptor was derived from a human donor who had recovered from COVID-19. The specimen comprised peripheral blood, sampled after recovery from COVID-19. CDR3 DNA sequence: TGTGCCAGTAGTATAGGTACAGGTCGGGGCTACACCTTC. Protein sequence: CASSIGTGRGYTF.